This paragraph covers one T cell receptor beta chain sequence. Stable or active relapsing-remitting multiple sclerosis, untreated and meeting revised McDonald criteria, defined the controls. This sample was taken from a study of CD8 T cells in Susac syndrome. Looked up from germline, CDR1 is SGHDN and CDR2 is FVKESK. V was trimmed by 1 base and J by 4 bases, leaving 10 bases between them. The CDR3 extends over 14 amino acids. Random hexamers were used to reverse transcribe 0.5 to 1 ug of RNA. MiXCR, run by TCRdb on the immunoSEQ multiplex PCR reads, gives a single entry per CDR3 protein. The sample records some 450,000 distinct CDR3 sequences, approximately 85% being singletons.

The source is a human donor with multiple sclerosis. Sequenced input: CD8+ T cells from PBMCs. V gene TRBV14 combines with J gene TRBJ2-5, with D possibly matching TRBD2 (5 bases). CDR3 sequence reads: CASSQAASSETQYF. CDR3 nucleotides: TGTGCCAGCAGCCAAGCTGCTAGCTCAGAGACCCAGTACTTC. The full variable domain, in which reference TRBV14 and TRBJ2-5 provide the parts outside the CDR3, is EAGVTQFPSHSVIEKGQTVTLRCDPISGHDNLYWYRRVMGKEIKFLLHFVKESKQDESGMPNNRFLAERTGGTYSTLKVQPAELEDSGVYFCASSQAASSETQYFGPGTRLLVL.